The source of this T cell receptor beta chain is a study of T cells in tumors after PD-1 blockade. As for the study in general: Patients had no prior checkpoint blockade, systemic immunosuppressants, or anti-cancer therapy within 4 weeks. Treatment was either pembrolizumab 200 mg every 3 weeks or cemiplimab 350 mg every 2 weeks. A subset received ongoing vismodegib 150 mg daily alongside anti-PD-1 therapy.

Tumor or blood genomic DNA was sequenced, with inputs of roughly 550 ng to 6,500 ng. Some clones are missing from TCRdb's copy, which holds only in-frame ones; the method was immunoSEQ multiplex PCR. Of tens of thousands of clones in the sample, approximately 79% are singletons; the top ten hold approximately 4.5%. CDR1 is MNHNS and CDR2 is SASEGT in the germline V gene. V was pared by 0 bases and J by 3 bases, with 12 bases between. The CDR3 runs to 15 residues. The origin of this receptor is a human donor with basal cell carcinoma. V gene TRBV6-1 combines with J gene TRBJ2-7, with D tentatively TRBD1 (5 bases). The sequences come from PBMCs, collected after anti-PD-1 treatment. The CDR3: CASSEAGGAHYEQYF. CDR3 bases: TGTGCCAGCAGTGAAGCTGGTGGGGCTCACTACGAGCAGTACTTC.